This record looks at one TCR beta chain sequence and its context. Its target is not known. This record belongs to a study of T cells after yellow fever vaccination. From germline, CDR1 is LNHDA and CDR2 SQIVND (reference sequence). V lost 4 bases to trimming and J lost 7 bases; unmatched junction nucleotides: 4. CDR3 length equals 13 residues. Template switching by 5'RACE produced TCR cDNA, adding a universal primer site and UMIs. Each CDR3 protein gets one entry after TCRdb re-called the 5' RACE reads with MiXCR. The data hold some 320,000 distinct CDR3 sequences, with 4.1% observed a single time. Study observations and caveats: A faster peak, day 5 versus 15, was reached by the weaker secondary response. Highly abundant clonotypes carried over from the bulk population could end up in FACS-sorted repertoires as contaminants. Post-booster samples contained most primary-vaccination clones (around 96% CD4, approximately 88% CD8).

This sequence was found in a man between 18 and 29 years old who received the YFV17D yellow fever vaccine. This material consisted of PBMCs, taken 5 days after the yellow fever booster vaccination. This sequence joins TRBV19 and TRBJ1-5; 7 nucleotides agree with TRBD1. The CDR3 DNA reads TGTGCCAGTAGTACCAACAGGGGACAGCCCCAGCATTTT. Amino acid sequence: CASSTNRGQPQHF.